This is a list of T cell receptor beta chains from one sample in a study of blood T cell repertoires in COVID-19. Clones were read by immunoSEQ multiplex PCR, and TCRdb kept only the in-frame ones, dropping some. This repertoire shows some 500,000 clones, less than 90% found once; its top ten account for 7.5% to 9.5%. Material for sequencing was peripheral blood. These receptors originate from a woman in her 50s with COVID-19, enrolled during active disease. CDR3s include the opening cysteine and the closing phenylalanine or tryptophan. Each record gives: D gene, J gene, clone size, V gene, CDR3 protein, CDR3 DNA. D genes are given only for firm matches. Expanded clones get a size class; other rows say once, few or many, or leave the size out.

D gene: TRBD1
J gene: TRBJ1-2
clone size: .
V gene: TRBV10-3
CDR3 protein: CAISVGQNYGYTF
CDR3 DNA: TGTGCCATCAGCGTGGGACAGAACTATGGCTACACCTTC

D gene: .
J gene: TRBJ2-3
clone size: .
V gene: TRBV10-3
CDR3 protein: CAISEPTGDTDTQYF
CDR3 DNA: TGTGCCATCAGTGAGCCGACGGGTGACACAGATACGCAGTATTTT

D gene: .
J gene: TRBJ1-1
clone size: .
V gene: TRBV5-1
CDR3 protein: CASRVDSTNTEAFF
CDR3 DNA: TGCGCCAGCAGAGTAGACAGCACGAACACTGAAGCTTTCTTT

D gene: .
J gene: TRBJ1-2
clone size: .
V gene: TRBV27
CDR3 protein: CASAGRAALGYTF
CDR3 DNA: TGTGCCAGCGCGGGGAGGGCGGCGTTGGGCTACACCTTC

D gene: TRBD1
J gene: TRBJ1-5
clone size: .
V gene: TRBV6-5
CDR3 protein: CASTEGAGGQPQHF
CDR3 DNA: TGTGCCAGCACGGAGGGGGCAGGAGGTCAGCCCCAGCATTTT

D gene: TRBD1
J gene: TRBJ1-4
clone size: .
V gene: TRBV2
CDR3 protein: CASVPDRGAGEKLFF
CDR3 DNA: TGTGCCAGCGTACCCGACAGGGGGGCAGGGGAAAAACTGTTTTTT

D gene: .
J gene: TRBJ1-2
clone size: .
V gene: TRBV28
CDR3 protein: CASRFQGSGYGYTF
CDR3 DNA: TGTGCCAGCAGGTTCCAGGGGTCGGGCTATGGCTACACCTTC

D gene: TRBD1
J gene: TRBJ1-1
clone size: .
V gene: TRBV5-5
CDR3 protein: CASSFQGALNTEAFF
CDR3 DNA: TGTGCCAGCAGCTTTCAGGGGGCCTTGAACACTGAAGCTTTCTTT

D gene: .
J gene: TRBJ2-5
clone size: once
V gene: TRBV2
CDR3 protein: CASSGRQVGETQYF
CDR3 DNA: TGTGCCAGCAGTGGCAGGCAGGTTGGGGAGACCCAGTACTTC

D gene: TRBD1
J gene: TRBJ2-3
clone size: .
V gene: TRBV27
CDR3 protein: CASSDRGMGDTQYF
CDR3 DNA: TGTGCCAGCAGCGACAGGGGGATGGGAGATACGCAGTATTTT

D gene: .
J gene: TRBJ1-1
clone size: .
V gene: TRBV6-5
CDR3 protein: CASRQVFFGTEAFF
CDR3 DNA: TGTGCCAGCAGACAGGTATTCTTCGGCACTGAAGCTTTCTTT

D gene: .
J gene: TRBJ1-5
clone size: .
V gene: TRBV4-1
CDR3 protein: CASSQDNQGGQPQHF
CDR3 DNA: TGCGCCAGCAGCCAAGATAACCAGGGCGGACAGCCCCAGCATTTT

D gene: TRBD2
J gene: TRBJ2-3
clone size: .
V gene: TRBV9
CDR3 protein: CASSSPRRGKDTQYF
CDR3 DNA: TGTGCCAGCAGCTCCCCCCGGCGGGGGAAAGATACGCAGTATTTT

D gene: .
J gene: TRBJ2-7
clone size: few
V gene: TRBV6-1
CDR3 protein: CASSEVGSYSYEQYF
CDR3 DNA: TGTGCCAGCAGTGAAGTGGGCTCCTATTCGTACGAGCAGTACTTC

D gene: .
J gene: TRBJ1-6
clone size: .
V gene: TRBV12-5
CDR3 protein: CASGPDSSYNSPLHF
CDR3 DNA: TGTGCTAGTGGTCCCGATAGCTCCTATAATTCACCCCTCCACTTT

D gene: .
J gene: TRBJ1-5
clone size: few
V gene: TRBV10-3
CDR3 protein: CAISGPGGNQPQHF
CDR3 DNA: TGTGCCATCAGTGGACCCGGAGGCAATCAGCCCCAGCATTTT